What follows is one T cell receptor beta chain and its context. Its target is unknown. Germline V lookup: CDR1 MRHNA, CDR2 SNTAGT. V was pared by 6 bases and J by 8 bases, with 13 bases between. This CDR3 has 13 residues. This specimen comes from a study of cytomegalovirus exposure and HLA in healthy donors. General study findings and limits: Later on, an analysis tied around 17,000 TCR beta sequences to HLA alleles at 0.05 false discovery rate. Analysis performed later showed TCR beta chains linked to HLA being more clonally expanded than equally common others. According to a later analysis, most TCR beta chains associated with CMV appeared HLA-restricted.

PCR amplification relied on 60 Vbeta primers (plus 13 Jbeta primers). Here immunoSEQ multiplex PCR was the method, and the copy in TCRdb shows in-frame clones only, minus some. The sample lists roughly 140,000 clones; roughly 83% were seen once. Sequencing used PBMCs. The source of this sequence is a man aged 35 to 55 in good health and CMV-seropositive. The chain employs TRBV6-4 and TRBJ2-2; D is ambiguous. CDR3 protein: CASSAVGGGELFF. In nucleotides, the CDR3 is TGTGCCAGCAGCGCCGTTGGCGGTGGGGAGCTGTTTTTT.